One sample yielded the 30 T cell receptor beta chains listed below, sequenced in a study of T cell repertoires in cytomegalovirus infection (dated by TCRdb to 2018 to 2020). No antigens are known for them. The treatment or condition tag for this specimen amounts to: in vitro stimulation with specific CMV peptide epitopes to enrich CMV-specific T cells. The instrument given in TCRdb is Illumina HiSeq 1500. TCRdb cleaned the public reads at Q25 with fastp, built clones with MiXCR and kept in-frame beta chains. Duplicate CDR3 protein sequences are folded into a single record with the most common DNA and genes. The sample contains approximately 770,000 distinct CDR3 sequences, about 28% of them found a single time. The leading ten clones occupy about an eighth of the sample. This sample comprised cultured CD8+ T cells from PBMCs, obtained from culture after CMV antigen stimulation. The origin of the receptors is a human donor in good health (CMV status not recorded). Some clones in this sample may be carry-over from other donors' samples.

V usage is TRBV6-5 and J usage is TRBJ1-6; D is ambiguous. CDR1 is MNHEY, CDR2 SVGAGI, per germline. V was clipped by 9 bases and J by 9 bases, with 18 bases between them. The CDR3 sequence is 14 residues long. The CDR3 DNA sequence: TGTGCCAGTCGCCTCGGGCAGTCCCTTTCACCCCTCCACTTT. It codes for CASRLGQSLSPLHF.

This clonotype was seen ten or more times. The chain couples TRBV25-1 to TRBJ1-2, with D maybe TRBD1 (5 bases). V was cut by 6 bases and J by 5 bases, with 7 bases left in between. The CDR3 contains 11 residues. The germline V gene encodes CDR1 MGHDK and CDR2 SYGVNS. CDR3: CASRAGYGYTF. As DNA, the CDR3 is TGTGCCAGCAGGGCAGGGTATGGCTACACCTTC.

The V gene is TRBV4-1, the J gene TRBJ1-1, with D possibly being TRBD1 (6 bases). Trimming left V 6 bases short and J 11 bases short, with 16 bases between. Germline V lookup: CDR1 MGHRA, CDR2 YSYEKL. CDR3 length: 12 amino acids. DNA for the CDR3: TGCGCCAGCAGTCGGCCAGGGGCTGGGGCTTTCTTT. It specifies CASSRPGAGAFF.

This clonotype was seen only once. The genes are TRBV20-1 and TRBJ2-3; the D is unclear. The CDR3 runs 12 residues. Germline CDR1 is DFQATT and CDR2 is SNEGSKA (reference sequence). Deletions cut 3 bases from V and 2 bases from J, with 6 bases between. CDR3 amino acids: CSASRLTDTQYF. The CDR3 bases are TGCAGTGCTAGCCGGCTCACAGATACGCAGTATTTT.

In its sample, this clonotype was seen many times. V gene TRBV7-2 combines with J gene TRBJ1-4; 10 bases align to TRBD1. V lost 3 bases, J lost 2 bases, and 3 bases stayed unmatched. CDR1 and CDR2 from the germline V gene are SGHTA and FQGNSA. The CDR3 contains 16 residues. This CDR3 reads CASSLTGGLTNEKLFF. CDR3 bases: TGTGCCAGCAGCTTGACAGGGGGCTTGACTAATGAAAAACTGTTTTTT.

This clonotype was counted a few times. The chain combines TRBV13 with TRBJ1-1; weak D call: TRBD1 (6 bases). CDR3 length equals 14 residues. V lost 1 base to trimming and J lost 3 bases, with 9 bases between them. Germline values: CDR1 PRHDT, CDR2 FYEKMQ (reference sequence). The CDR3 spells CASSLAGDHTEAFF. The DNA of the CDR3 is TGTGCCAGCAGCTTAGCAGGGGACCACACTGAAGCTTTCTTT.

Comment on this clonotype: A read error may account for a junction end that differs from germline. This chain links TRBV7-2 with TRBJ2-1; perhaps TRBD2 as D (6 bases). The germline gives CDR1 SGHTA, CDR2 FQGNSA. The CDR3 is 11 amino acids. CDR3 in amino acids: CASSLGIGEEF. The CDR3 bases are TGTGCCAGCAGCTTAGGGATAGGGGAGGAGTTC. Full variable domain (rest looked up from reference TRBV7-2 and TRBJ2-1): GAGVSQSPSNKVTEKGKDVELRCDPISGHTALYWYRQSLGQGLEFLIYFQGNSAPDKSGLPSDRFSAERTGGSVSTLTIQRTQQEDSAVYLCASSLGIGEEFGPGTRLTVL.

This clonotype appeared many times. CDR3 nucleotide sequence: TGTGCCAGCAGCCACCGTGGTCCGAACACTGAAGCTTTCTTT. It codes for CASSHRGPNTEAFF. The J gene is TRBJ1-1, the V gene TRBV7-2; D not certain. V dropped 5 bases and J dropped 1 base, with 11 bases sitting between them. CDR1 and CDR2 from the germline V gene are SGHTA and FQGNSA. The CDR3 covers 14 residues.

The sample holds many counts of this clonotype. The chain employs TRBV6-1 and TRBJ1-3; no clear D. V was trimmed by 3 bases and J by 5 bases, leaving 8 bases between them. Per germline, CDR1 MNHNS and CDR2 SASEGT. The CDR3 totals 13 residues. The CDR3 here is CASSDEHRNTIYF. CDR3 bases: TGTGCCAGCAGTGACGAACACCGAAACACCATATATTTT.

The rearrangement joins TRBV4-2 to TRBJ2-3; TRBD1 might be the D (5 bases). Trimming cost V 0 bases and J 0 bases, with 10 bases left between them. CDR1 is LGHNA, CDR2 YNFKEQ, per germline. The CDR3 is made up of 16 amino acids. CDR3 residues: CASSQDPGSSTDTQYF. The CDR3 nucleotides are TGTGCCAGCAGCCAAGATCCAGGGTCTAGCACAGATACGCAGTATTTT.

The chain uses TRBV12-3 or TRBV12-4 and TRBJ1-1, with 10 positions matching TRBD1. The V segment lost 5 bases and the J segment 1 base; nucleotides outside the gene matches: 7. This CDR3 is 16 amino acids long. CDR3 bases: TGTGCCAGCAGTCAGGACAGGGGGAACGAGAACACTGAAGCTTTCTTT. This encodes CASSQDRGNENTEAFF.

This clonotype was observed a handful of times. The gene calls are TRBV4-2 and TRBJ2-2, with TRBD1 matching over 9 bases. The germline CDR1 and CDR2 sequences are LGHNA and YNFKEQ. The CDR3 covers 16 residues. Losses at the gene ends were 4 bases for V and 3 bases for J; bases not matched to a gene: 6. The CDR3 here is CASSPYRGRDTGELFF. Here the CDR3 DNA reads TGTGCCAGCAGCCCGTACAGGGGGCGCGACACCGGGGAGCTGTTTTTT.

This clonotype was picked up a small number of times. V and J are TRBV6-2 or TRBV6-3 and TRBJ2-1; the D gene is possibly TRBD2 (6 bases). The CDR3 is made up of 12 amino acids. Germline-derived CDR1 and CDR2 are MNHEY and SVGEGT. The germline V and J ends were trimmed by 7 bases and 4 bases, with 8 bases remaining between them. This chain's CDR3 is CASKLAYNEQFF. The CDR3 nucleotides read TGTGCCAGCAAGCTAGCGTACAATGAGCAGTTCTTC.

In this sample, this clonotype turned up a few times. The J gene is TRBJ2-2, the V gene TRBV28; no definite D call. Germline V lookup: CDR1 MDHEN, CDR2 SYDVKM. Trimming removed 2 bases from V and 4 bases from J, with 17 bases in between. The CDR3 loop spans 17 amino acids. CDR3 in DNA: TGTGCCAGCAGTTTAATTATAGGCAGGAGTCCCACCGGGGAGCTGTTTTTT. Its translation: CASSLIIGRSPTGELFF.

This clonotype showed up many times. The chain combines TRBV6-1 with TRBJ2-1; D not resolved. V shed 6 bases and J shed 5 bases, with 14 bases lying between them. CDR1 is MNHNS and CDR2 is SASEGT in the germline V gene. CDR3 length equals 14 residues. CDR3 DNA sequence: TGTGCCAGCAGCTCTCAGTGGGCAGACAATGAGCAGTTCTTC. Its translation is CASSSQWADNEQFF.

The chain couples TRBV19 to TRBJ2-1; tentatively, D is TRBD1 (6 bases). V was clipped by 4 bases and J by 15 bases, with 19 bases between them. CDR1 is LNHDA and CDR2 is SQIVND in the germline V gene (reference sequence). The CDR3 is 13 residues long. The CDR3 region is CASSKGEIWRSFF. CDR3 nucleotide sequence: TGTGCCAGTAGTAAGGGGGAGATTTGGCGTTCGTTCTTC. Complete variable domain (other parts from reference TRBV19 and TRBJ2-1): DGGITQSPKYLFRKEGQNVTLSCEQNLNHDAMYWYRQDPGQGLRLIYYSQIVNDFQKGDIAEGYSVSREKKESFPLTVTSAQKNPTAFYLCASSKGEIWRSFFGPGTRLTVL.

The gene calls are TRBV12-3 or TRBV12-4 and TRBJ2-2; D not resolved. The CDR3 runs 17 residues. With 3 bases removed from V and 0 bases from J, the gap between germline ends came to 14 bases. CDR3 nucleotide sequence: TGTGCCAGCAGTTTCCGCCTTTACGAAACGAACACCGGGGAGCTGTTTTTT. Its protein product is CASSFRLYETNTGELFF.

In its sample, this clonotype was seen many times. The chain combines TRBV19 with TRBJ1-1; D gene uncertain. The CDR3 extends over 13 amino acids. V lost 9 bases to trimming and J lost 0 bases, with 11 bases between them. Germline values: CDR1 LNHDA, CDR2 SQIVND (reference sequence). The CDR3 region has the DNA TGTGCCAGCTCCTGGGGAATGAACACTGAAGCTTTCTTT. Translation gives CASSWGMNTEAFF.

CDR3 DNA: TGTGCCAGCACCCCCCGGGACAGGGGGACCACTGAAGCTTTCTTT. Encoded protein: CASTPRDRGTTEAFF. The V gene is TRBV27, the J gene TRBJ1-1; 11 nucleotides agree with TRBD1. Germline assignment: CDR1 MNHEY and CDR2 SMNVEV (reference sequence). This CDR3 region has 15 residues. J gave up 4 bases and V 7 bases, and 8 bases lay outside the gene matches.

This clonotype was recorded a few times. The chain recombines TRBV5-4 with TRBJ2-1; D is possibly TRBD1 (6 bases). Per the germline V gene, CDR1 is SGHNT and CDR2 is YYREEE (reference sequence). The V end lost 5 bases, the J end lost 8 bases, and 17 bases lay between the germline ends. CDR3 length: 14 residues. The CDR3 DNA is TGTGCCAGCAGGTTTATTGGGGGCAGAGATGAGCAGTTCTTC. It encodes CASRFIGGRDEQFF.

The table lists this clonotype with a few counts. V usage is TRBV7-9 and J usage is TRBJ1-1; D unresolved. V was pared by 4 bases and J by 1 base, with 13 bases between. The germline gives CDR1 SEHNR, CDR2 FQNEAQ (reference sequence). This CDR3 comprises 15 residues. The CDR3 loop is CASSYDTRGNTEAFF. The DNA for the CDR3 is TGTGCCAGCAGCTACGACACCCGGGGGAACACTGAAGCTTTCTTT.

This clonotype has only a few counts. The CDR3 bases are TGTGCCAGCAGCCAAGATGGAGGGCACACTGAAGCTTTCTTT. Encoded protein: CASSQDGGHTEAFF. The gene calls are TRBV3-1 and TRBJ1-1, with D hard to call. Germline V gene sequence: CDR1 LGHDT, CDR2 YNNKEL (reference sequence). The CDR3 sequence is 14 residues long. V lost 0 bases and J 3 bases, leaving 8 bases between the germline ends.

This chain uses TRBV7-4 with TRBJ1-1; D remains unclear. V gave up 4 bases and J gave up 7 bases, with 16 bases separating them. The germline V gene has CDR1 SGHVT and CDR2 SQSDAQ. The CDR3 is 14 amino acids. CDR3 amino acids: CASSSSSLDVEAFF. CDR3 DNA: TGTGCCAGCAGCTCCTCCAGTCTGGATGTTGAAGCTTTCTTT.

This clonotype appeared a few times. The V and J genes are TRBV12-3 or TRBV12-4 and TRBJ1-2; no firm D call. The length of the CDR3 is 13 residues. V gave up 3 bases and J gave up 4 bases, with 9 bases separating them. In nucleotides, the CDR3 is TGTGCCAGCAGTTTTCAGCGGGCCTATGGCTACACCTTC. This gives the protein CASSFQRAYGYTF.

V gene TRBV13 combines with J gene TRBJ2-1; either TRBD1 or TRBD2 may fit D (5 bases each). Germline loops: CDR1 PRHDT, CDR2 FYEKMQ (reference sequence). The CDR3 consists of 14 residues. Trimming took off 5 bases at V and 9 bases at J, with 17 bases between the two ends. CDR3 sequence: CASSSRDASGEQFF. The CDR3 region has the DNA TGTGCCAGCAGCAGCCGGGACGCCAGCGGTGAGCAGTTCTTC. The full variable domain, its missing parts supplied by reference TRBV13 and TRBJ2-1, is AAGVIQSPRHLIKEKRETATLKCYPIPRHDTVYWYQQGPGQDPQFLISFYEKMQSDKGSIPDRFSAQQFSDYHSELNMSSLELGDSALYFCASSSRDASGEQFFGPGTRLTVL.

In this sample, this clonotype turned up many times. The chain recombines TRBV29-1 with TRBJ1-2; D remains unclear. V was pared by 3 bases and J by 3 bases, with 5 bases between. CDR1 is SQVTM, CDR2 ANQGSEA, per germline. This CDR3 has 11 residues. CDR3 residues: CSVEADYGYTF. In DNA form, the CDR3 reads TGCAGCGTTGAGGCGGACTATGGCTACACCTTC.

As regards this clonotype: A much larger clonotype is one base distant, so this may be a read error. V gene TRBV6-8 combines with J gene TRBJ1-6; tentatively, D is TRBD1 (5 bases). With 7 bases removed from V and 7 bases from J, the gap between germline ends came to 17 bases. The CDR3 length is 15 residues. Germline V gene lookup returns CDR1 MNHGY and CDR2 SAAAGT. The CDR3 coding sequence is TGTGCCAGCACCACCTCAAAGACAGTAAATTCACCCCTCCACTTT. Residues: CASTTSKTVNSPLHF.

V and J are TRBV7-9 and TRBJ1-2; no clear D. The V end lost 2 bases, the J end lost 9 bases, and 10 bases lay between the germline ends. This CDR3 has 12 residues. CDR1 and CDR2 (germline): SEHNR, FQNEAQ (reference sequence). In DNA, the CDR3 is TGTGCCAGCAGCTTACCACTCCCTAGCTACACCTTC. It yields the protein CASSLPLPSYTF.

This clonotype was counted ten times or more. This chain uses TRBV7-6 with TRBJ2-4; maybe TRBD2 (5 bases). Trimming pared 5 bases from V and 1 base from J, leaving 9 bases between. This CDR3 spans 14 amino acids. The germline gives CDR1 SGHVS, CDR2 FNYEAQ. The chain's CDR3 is CASSQEVAKNIQYF. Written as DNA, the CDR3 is TGTGCCAGCAGCCAGGAGGTCGCCAAAAACATTCAGTACTTC.

Written as DNA, the CDR3 is TGCAGTGCCAGAATGAACCCCATGCTAGCCAAAAACATTCAGTACTTC. This encodes CSARMNPMLAKNIQYF. The V call is TRBV20-1, the J call TRBJ2-4; no reliable D call. The CDR3 is made up of 16 amino acids. CDR1 and CDR2 from the germline V gene are DFQATT and SNEGSKA (reference sequence). V lost 6 bases to trimming and J lost 0 bases, with 18 bases between them.